This TCR beta chain came from a study of T cells in Graves' hyperthyroidism and ophthalmopathy. Patients were excluded because of uncontrolled infection, other autoimmune disease, pregnancy or lactation. Diagnoses were established using clinical symptoms, serum thyroxine and TRAb, thyroid ultrasound and orbital computed tomography. With regard to this clonotype: Its antigen is still unknown.

With V trimmed by 9 bases and J by 0 bases, 8 bases remained unmatched. The germline V gene encodes CDR1 KGHDR and CDR2 SFDVKD. The CDR3 extends over 15 amino acids. The investigators amplified TCR beta CDR3 regions from RNA transcripts. First-round RT-PCR with HTBI primers amplified the TCR CDR3 region. Via MiXCR, TCRdb re-called the multiplex PCR reads, giving one row per CDR3 protein. Of a few hundred thousand distinct CDR3 sequences in the sample, about 45% were seen once. Study conclusions and caveats: Before onset, ophthalmopathy was predicted by the model a median around 6 months earlier.

This chain connects TRBV24-1 to TRBJ2-7; 9 bases line up with TRBD1. Sequencing was done on a sample of peripheral blood or thyroid tissue (not recorded which). The receptor was isolated from a woman aged 18-35 years with Graves' hyperthyroidism. The CDR3 DNA reads as TGTGCCACCGGCCCGGGACAGGGAGGCTCCTACGAGCAGTACTTC. As protein: CATGPGQGGSYEQYF.